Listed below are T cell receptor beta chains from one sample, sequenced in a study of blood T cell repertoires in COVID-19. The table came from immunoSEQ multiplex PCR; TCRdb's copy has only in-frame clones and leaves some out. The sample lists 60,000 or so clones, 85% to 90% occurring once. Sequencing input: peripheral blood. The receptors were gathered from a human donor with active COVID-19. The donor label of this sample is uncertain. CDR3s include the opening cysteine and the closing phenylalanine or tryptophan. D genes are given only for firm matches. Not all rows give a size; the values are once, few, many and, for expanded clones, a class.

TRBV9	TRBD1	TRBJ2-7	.	CASSVEGTGFNEQYF	TGTGCCAGCAGCGTCGAGGGGACAGGGTTCAACGAGCAGTACTTC
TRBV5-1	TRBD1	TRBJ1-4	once	CASSMQGATNEKLFF	TGCGCCAGCAGCATGCAGGGGGCGACGAATGAAAAACTGTTTTTT
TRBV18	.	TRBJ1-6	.	CASSEKEGNSPLHF	TGTGCCAGCTCCGAAAAGGAGGGGAACTCACCCCTCCACTTT
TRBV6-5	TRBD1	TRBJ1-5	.	CANGQVQPQHF	TGTGCCAACGGACAGGTCCAGCCCCAGCATTTT
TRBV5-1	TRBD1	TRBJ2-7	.	CASSQGQGGSYEQYF	TGCGCCAGCAGCCAGGGACAGGGGGGATCCTACGAGCAGTACTTC
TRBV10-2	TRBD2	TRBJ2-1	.	CASSESLRLAGFYEQFF	TGCGCCAGCAGTGAGAGTTTGAGACTAGCGGGTTTCTATGAGCAGTTCTTC
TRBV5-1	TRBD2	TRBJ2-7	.	CASSGTSYEQYF	TGCGCCAGCAGCGGGACTAGCTACGAGCAGTACTTC
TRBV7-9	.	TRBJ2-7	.	CASSLGRGTVDLVEQYF	TGTGCCAGCAGCTTAGGGAGGGGGACAGTGGATTTGGTCGAGCAGTACTTC
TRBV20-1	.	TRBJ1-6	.	CSASFGSDLTNSPLHF	TGCAGTGCTAGTTTTGGGAGCGACCTCACTAATTCACCCCTCCACTTT
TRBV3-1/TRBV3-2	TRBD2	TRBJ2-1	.	CASSQDRTSGSTNEQFF	TGTGCCAGCAGCCAAGATAGGACTAGCGGGAGCACGAATGAGCAGTTCTTC
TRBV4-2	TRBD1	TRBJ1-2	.	CASSTGQGIYGYTF	TGTGCCAGCAGCACGGGACAGGGGATCTATGGCTACACCTTC
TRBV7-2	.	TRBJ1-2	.	CASSPREDYGYTF	TGTGCCAGCAGCCCCAGGGAGGACTATGGCTACACCTTC
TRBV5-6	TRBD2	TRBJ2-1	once	CASSLWVGRDEQFF	TGTGCCAGCAGCTTGTGGGTTGGGAGGGATGAGCAGTTCTTC
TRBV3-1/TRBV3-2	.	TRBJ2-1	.	CASSQIDYYNEQFF	TGTGCCAGCAGCCAAATAGACTACTACAATGAGCAGTTCTTC
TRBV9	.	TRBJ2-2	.	CASSVEGTGELFF	TGTGCCAGCAGCGTAGAGGGGACCGGGGAGCTGTTTTTT
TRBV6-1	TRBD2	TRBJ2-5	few	CASSEFSGGSETQYF	TGTGCCAGCAGTGAGTTTAGCGGGGGATCGGAGACCCAGTACTTC
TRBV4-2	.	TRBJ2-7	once	CASSQVLGGEQYF	TGTGCCAGCAGCCAAGTATTAGGGGGCGAGCAGTACTTC
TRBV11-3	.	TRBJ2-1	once	CASSPFGASDEQFF	TGTGCCAGCAGCCCCTTTGGCGCGAGCGATGAGCAGTTCTTC
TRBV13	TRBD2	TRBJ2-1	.	CASSLALAGEWAYNEQFF	TGTGCCAGCAGCTTAGCCCTAGCGGGAGAGTGGGCCTACAATGAGCAGTTCTTC
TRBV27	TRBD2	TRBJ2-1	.	CASSLYIGGSSYNEQFF	TGTGCCAGCAGTTTATACATTGGCGGGAGTAGCTACAATGAGCAGTTCTTC
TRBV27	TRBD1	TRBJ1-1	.	CASSWGQGTEAFF	TGTGCCAGCAGTTGGGGACAGGGCACTGAAGCTTTCTTT
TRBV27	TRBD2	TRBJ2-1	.	CASSLWGGSGYNEQFF	TGTGCCAGCAGTTTATGGGGCGGGAGTGGGTACAATGAGCAGTTCTTC
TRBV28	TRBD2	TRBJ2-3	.	CASSLLADSTDTQYF	TGTGCCAGCAGTTTACTAGCGGATAGCACAGATACGCAGTATTTT
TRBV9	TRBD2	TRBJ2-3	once	CASSVAAGDTQYF	TGTGCCAGCAGCGTAGCGGCGGGAGACACGCAGTATTTT
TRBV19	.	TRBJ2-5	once	CASSRYPETQYF	TGTGCCAGTAGTCGGTACCCCGAGACCCAGTACTTC
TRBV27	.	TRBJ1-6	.	CASSSVNSPLHF	TGTGCCAGCAGTTCTGTAAATTCACCCCTCCACTTT
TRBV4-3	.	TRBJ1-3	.	CASSQRTTGNTIYF	TGCGCCAGCAGCCAGCGGACAACCGGAAACACCATATATTTT
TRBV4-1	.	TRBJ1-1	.	CASSPLRWNTEAFF	TGCGCCAGCAGCCCCCTGCGCTGGAACACTGAAGCTTTCTTT
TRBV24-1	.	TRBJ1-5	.	CATSDSTGSNQPQHF	TGTGCCACCAGTGACTCGACAGGAAGCAATCAGCCCCAGCATTTT
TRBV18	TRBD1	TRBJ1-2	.	CASSPDRAKGYTF	TGTGCCAGCTCACCGGACAGGGCGAAAGGCTACACCTTC
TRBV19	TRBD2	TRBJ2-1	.	CASGASGTYNEQFF	TGTGCCAGCGGCGCTAGCGGAACCTACAATGAGCAGTTCTTC
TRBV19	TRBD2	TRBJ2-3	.	CASSILSSGRRTDTQYF	TGTGCCAGTAGTATTTTGTCTAGCGGGAGGAGGACAGATACGCAGTATTTT
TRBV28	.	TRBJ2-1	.	CASRDGQINEQFF	TGTGCCAGCAGGGACGGACAAATCAATGAGCAGTTCTTC
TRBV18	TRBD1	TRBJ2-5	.	CASSPLRQGKGETQYF	TGTGCCAGCTCACCCCTCCGACAGGGGAAAGGGGAGACCCAGTACTTC
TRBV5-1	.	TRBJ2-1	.	CASTAGYSYNEQFF	TGCGCCAGCACGGCGGGATACTCCTACAATGAGCAGTTCTTC
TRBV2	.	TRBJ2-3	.	CASNRDQDTQYF	TGTGCCAGCAACAGGGATCAAGATACGCAGTATTTT
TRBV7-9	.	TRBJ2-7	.	CASSLGAEETYEQYF	TGTGCCAGCAGCTTGGGGGCTGAGGAGACCTACGAGCAGTACTTC
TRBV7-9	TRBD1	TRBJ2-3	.	CASSLGRTGMTDTQYF	TGTGCCAGCAGCTTAGGTAGGACAGGGATGACAGATACGCAGTATTTT
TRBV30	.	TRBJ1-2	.	CAWSFGRANYGYTF	TGTGCCTGGAGCTTTGGCAGGGCTAACTATGGCTACACCTTC
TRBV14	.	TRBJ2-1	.	CASSRGDSSYNEQFF	TGTGCCAGCAGCCGGGGGGATAGCTCCTACAATGAGCAGTTCTTC
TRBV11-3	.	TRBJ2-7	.	CASSPGKEQYF	TGTGCCAGCAGCCCCGGTAAGGAGCAGTACTTC
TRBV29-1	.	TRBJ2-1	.	CSVNSGRGNEQFF	TGCAGCGTTAACAGCGGGCGGGGCAATGAGCAGTTCTTC
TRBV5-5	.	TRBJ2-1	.	CASSFLGTPNEQFF	TGTGCCAGCAGCTTCCTCGGGACTCCGAATGAGCAGTTCTTC
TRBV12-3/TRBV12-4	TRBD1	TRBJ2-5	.	CASSPTGVITQYF	TGTGCCAGCAGCCCCACAGGGGTGATTACCCAGTACTTC
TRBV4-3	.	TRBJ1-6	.	CASSQAREGGNSPLHF	TGCGCCAGCAGCCAAGCCCGGGAGGGTGGGAATTCACCCCTCCACTTT
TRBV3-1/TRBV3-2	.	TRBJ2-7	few	CASSQVGGYEQYF	TGTGCCAGCAGCCAAGTCGGCGGCTACGAGCAGTACTTC
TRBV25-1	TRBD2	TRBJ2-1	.	CASSEFGSGGAHEQFF	TGTGCCAGCAGTGAATTTGGTAGCGGGGGGGCGCATGAGCAGTTCTTC
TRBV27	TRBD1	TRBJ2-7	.	CASSPLDRAEQYF	TGTGCCAGCAGTCCCCTCGACAGGGCCGAGCAGTACTTC
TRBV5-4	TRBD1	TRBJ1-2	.	CASSLDPGQGRHYGYTF	TGTGCCAGCAGCTTGGACCCGGGACAGGGCAGGCACTATGGCTACACCTTC
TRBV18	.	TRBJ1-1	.	CASSPRGNTEAFF	TGTGCCAGCTCACCCAGGGGGAACACTGAAGCTTTCTTT
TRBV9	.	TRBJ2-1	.	CASSVGYGDEQFF	TGTGCCAGCAGCGTAGGTTACGGGGATGAGCAGTTCTTC
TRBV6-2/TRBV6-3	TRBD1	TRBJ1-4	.	CASSYSPGTGGEKLFF	TGTGCCAGCAGTTACTCACCCGGGACAGGGGGTGAAAAACTGTTTTTT